These 8 T cell receptor beta chains came from one sample sequenced in a study of T cells after yellow fever vaccination. TCRdb reprocessed the 5' RACE reads via MiXCR and lists one record per CDR3 protein. The sample shows under 400,000 distinct CDR3 sequences, around 13% of them seen only once. The input for sequencing was CD4+ T cells sorted from PBMCs, taken 15 days after the yellow fever booster vaccination. The receptor source for this set is a man aged 18 to 35 who received the YFV17D yellow fever vaccine.

The V and J genes are TRBV27 and TRBJ2-2; D remains unclear. Germline loops: CDR1 MNHEY, CDR2 SMNVEV (reference sequence). The V and J ends lost 9 bases and 4 bases respectively, with 12 bases between them. The CDR3 extends over 13 amino acids. The CDR3 nucleotides read TGTGCCAGTGCGTCTAGGGCCACCGGGGAGCTGTTTTTT. Translating it yields CASASRATGELFF.

This chain uses TRBV28 with TRBJ2-1; 10 positions match TRBD1. The CDR3 covers 15 residues. V shed 3 bases, J shed 7 bases, and the junction held 6 bases outside the gene matches. Per germline, CDR1 MDHEN and CDR2 SYDVKM. CDR3 DNA sequence: TGTGCCAGCAGTTTTGATGCGGGACAGGGGAATGAGCAGTTCTTC. Translation gives CASSFDAGQGNEQFF.

In this sample, this clonotype turned up a few times. For the CDR3, the DNA is TGTGCCAGCAGCTCCACGGGATCCGACTATGGCTACACCTTC. Protein: CASSSTGSDYGYTF. J is TRBJ1-2 and V is TRBV7-9; D not resolved. The germline V gene has CDR1 SEHNR and CDR2 FQNEAQ (reference sequence). The CDR3 sequence is 14 residues long. Trimming stripped 4 bases from V and 3 bases from J, with 12 bases between.

In this sample, this clonotype turned up a few times. The J gene is TRBJ1-2, the V gene TRBV19, with D maybe TRBD1 (5 bases). CDR1 is LNHDA and CDR2 is SQIVND in the germline V gene (reference sequence). The CDR3 loop spans 10 amino acids. The CDR3 loop is CAAGGYGYTF. The CDR3, as DNA: TGTGCTGCGGGGGGATATGGCTACACCTTC.

The V and J genes are TRBV5-1 and TRBJ2-6; perhaps D is TRBD1 or TRBD2 (5 bases each). The CDR3 loop spans 14 amino acids. Trimming stripped 7 bases from V and 0 bases from J, with 8 bases between. CDR1 is SGHRS and CDR2 is YFSETQ in the germline V gene. The CDR3 region has the DNA TGCGCCAGCGGGGACCTCTCTGGGGCCAACGTCCTGACTTTC. Residues: CASGDLSGANVLTF. Full variable domain (missing parts from reference TRBV5-1 and TRBJ2-6): KAGVTQTPRYLIKTRGQQVTLSCSPISGHRSVSWYQQTPGQGLQFLFEYFSETQRNKGNFPGRFSGRQFSNSRSEMNVSTLELGDSALYLCASGDLSGANVLTFGAGSRLTVL.

This chain joins TRBV7-2 and TRBJ1-2; TRBD1 aligns across 8 bases. V trimming: 7 bases; J trimming: 8 bases; junction bases outside the gene matches: 12. This CDR3 spans 14 amino acids. Germline V lookup: CDR1 SGHTA, CDR2 FQGNSA. The DNA for the CDR3 is TGTGCCAGCATCCCCCCGACAGGGGCCGGCGGCTACACCTTC. It translates to CASIPPTGAGGYTF.

This clonotype has at least ten counts. The chain carries TRBV5-1 and TRBJ2-1, with D possibly matching TRBD2 (6 bases). V was trimmed by 5 bases and J by 2 bases, leaving 20 bases between them. The CDR3 totals 17 residues. CDR1 is SGHRS, CDR2 YFSETQ, per germline. CDR3 in amino acids: CASRDLTGTHTYNEQFF. CDR3 in DNA: TGCGCCAGCAGGGACCTGACCGGGACTCATACCTACAATGAGCAGTTCTTC.

This clonotype was detected only a few times. The chain uses TRBV5-1 and TRBJ2-3; TRBD1 agrees at 7 bases. Germline assignment: CDR1 SGHRS and CDR2 YFSETQ. Trimming took 4 bases from V and 4 from J; bases not matched to a gene: 6. The CDR3 loop spans 14 amino acids. CDR3 region: CASSLLDRADTQYF. CDR3 in DNA: TGCGCCAGCAGCCTATTAGACAGGGCAGATACGCAGTATTTT.